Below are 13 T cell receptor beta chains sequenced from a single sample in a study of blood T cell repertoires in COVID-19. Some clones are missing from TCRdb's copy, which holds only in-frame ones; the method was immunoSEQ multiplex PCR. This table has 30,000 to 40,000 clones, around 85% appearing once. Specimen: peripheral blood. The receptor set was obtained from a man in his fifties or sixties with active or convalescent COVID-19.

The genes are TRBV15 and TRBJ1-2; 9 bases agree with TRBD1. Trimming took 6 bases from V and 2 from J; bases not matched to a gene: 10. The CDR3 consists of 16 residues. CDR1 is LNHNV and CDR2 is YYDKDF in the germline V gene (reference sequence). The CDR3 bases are TGTGCCACCAGGGGACAGGGTTTCTCTTCAAACTATGGCTACACCTTC. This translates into CATRGQGFSSNYGYTF. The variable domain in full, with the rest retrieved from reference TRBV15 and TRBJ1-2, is DAMVIQNPRYQVTQFGKPVTLSCSQTLNHNVMYWYQQKSSQAPKLLFHYYDKDFNNEADTPDNFQSRRPNTSFCFLDIRSPGLGDTAMYLCATRGQGFSSNYGYTFGSGTRLTVV.

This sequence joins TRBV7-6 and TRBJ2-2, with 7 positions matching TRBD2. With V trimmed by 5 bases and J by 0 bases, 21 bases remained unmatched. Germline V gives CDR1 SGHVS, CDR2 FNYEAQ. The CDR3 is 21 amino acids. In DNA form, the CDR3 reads TGTGCCAGCAGCCCAGAGGGTTTACTAGCGACTAGAAGGACGAACACCGGGGAGCTGTTTTTT. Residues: CASSPEGLLATRRTNTGELFF.

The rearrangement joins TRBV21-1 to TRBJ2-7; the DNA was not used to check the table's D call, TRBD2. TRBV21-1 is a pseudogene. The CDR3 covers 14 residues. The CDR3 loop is CASRTLSSSYEQYV. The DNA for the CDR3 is TGTGCCAGCAGAACACTAAGCTCCTCCTACGAGCAGTACGTC.

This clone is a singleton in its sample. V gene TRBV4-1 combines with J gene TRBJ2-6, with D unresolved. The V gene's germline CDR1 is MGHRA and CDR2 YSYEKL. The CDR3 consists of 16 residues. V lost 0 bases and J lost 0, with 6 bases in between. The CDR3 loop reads CASSQDRVSGANVLTF. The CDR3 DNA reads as TGCGCCAGCAGCCAAGATCGGGTCTCTGGGGCCAACGTCCTGACTTTC.

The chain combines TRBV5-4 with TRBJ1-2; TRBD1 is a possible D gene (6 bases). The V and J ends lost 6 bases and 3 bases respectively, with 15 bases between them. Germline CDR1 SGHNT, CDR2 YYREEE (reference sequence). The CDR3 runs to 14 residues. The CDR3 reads CASTILNRDYGYTF. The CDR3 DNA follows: TGTGCCAGCACTATATTAAACAGGGACTATGGCTACACCTTC. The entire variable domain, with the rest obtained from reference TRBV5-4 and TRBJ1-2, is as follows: ETGVTQSPTHLIKTRGQQVTLRCSSQSGHNTVSWYQQALGQGPQFIFQYYREEENGRGNFPPRFSGLQFPNYSSELNVNALELDDSALYLCASTILNRDYGYTFGSGTRLTVV.

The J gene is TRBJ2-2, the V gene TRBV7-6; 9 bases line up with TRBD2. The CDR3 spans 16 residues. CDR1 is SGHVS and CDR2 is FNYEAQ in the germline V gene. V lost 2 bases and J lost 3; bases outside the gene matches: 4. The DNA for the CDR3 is TGTGCCAGCAGCTTAAGGGCTAGCGGGGACACCGGGGAGCTGTTTTTT. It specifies CASSLRASGDTGELFF.

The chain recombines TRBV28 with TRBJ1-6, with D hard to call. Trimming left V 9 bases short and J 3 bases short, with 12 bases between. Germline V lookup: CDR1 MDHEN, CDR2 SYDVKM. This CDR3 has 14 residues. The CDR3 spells CASRGGVYNSPLHF. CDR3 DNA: TGTGCCAGTCGGGGAGGAGTCTATAATTCACCCCTCCACTTT.

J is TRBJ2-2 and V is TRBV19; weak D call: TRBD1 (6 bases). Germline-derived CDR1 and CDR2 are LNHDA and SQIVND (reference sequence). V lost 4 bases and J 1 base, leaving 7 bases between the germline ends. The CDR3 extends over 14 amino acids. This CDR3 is CASSRTVNTGELFF. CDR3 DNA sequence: TGTGCCAGTAGTAGGACAGTGAACACCGGGGAGCTGTTTTTT.

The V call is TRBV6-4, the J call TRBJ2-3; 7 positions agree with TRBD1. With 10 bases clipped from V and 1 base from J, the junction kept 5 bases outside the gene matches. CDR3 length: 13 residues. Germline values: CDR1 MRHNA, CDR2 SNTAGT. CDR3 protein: CATSQGGTDTQYF. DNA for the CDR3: TGTGCCACCTCGCAGGGGGGCACAGATACGCAGTATTTT.

CDR3 protein: CASSQQGAVYGYTF. The CDR3, as DNA: TGTGCCAGCTCACAACAGGGGGCGGTCTATGGCTACACCTTC. The chain is built from TRBV18 and TRBJ1-2, with TRBD1 matching 9 bases. The CDR3 sequence is 14 residues long. Trimming removed 4 bases from V and 4 bases from J; junction bases left unmatched: 4. Germline V gene sequence: CDR1 KGHSH, CDR2 LQKENI.

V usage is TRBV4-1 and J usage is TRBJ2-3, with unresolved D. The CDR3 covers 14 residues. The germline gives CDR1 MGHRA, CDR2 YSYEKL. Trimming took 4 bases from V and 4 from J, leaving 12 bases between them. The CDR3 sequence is CASSPTELADTQYF. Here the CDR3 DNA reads TGCGCCAGCAGCCCCACGGAGCTTGCAGATACGCAGTATTTT.

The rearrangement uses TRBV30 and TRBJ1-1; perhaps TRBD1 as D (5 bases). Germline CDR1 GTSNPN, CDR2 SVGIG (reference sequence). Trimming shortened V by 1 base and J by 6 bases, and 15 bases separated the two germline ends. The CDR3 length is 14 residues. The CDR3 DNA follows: TGTGCCTGGAGTGCCGGGGGGGACGGGGCTGAAGCTTTCTTT. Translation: CAWSAGGDGAEAFF.

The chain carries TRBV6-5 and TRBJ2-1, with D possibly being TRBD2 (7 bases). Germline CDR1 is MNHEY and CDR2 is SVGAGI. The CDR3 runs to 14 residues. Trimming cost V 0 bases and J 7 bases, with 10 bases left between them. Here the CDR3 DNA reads TGTGCCAGCAGTTACTCGCGGGGGCTGAATGAGCAGTTCTTC. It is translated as CASSYSRGLNEQFF.